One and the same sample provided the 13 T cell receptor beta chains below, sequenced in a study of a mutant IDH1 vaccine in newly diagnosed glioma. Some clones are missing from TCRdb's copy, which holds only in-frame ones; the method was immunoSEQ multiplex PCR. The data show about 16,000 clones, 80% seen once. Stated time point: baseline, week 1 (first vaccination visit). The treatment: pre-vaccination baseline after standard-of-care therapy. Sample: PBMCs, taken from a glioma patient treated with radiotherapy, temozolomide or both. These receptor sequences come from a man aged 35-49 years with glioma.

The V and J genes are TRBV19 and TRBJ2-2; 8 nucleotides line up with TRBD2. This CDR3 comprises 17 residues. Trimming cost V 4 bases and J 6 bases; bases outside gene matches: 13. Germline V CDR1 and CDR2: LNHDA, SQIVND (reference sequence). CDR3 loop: CASSRPGLAKGPGELFF. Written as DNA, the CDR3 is TGTGCCAGTAGTAGGCCCGGACTAGCAAAGGGCCCCGGGGAGCTGTTTTTT. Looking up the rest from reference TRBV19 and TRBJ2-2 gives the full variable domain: DGGITQSPKYLFRKEGQNVTLSCEQNLNHDAMYWYRQDPGQGLRLIYYSQIVNDFQKGDIAEGYSVSREKKESFPLTVTSAQKNPTAFYLCASSRPGLAKGPGELFFGEGSRLTVL.

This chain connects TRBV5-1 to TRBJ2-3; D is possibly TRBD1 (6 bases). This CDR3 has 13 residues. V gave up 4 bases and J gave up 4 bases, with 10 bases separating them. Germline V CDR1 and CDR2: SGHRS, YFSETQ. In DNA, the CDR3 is TGCGCCAGCAGCCCAGGGGTCGCAGATACGCAGTATTTT. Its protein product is CASSPGVADTQYF.

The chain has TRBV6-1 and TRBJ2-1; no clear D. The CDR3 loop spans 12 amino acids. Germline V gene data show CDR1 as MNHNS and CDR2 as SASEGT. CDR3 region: CAATPNYNEQFF. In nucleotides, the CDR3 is TGTGCAGCGACACCTAACTACAATGAGCAGTTCTTC.

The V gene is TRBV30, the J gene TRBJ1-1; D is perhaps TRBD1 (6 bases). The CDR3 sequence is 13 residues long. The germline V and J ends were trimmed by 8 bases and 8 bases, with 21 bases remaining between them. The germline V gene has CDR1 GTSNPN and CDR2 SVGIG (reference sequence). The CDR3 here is CATGTRPPAEAFF. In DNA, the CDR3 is TGTGCCACAGGGACGCGGCCTCCCGCGGAAGCTTTCTTT.

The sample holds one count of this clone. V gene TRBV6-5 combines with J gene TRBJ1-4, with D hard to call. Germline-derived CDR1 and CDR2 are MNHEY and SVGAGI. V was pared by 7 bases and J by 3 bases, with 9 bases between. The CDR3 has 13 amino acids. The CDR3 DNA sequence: TGTGCCAGCAAACAGCTCGCTAATGAAAAACTGTTTTTT. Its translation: CASKQLANEKLFF.

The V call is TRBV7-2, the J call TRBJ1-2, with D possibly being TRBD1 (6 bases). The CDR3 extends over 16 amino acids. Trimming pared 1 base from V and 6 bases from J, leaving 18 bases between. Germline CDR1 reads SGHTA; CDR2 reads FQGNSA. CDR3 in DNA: TGTGCCAGCAGCTTAGGGGTGGTGCGGGGGCAGGATGGCTACACCTTC. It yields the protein CASSLGVVRGQDGYTF. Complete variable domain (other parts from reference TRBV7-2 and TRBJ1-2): GAGVSQSPSNKVTEKGKDVELRCDPISGHTALYWYRQSLGQGLEFLIYFQGNSAPDKSGLPSDRFSAERTGGSVSTLTIQRTQQEDSAVYLCASSLGVVRGQDGYTFGSGTRLTVV.

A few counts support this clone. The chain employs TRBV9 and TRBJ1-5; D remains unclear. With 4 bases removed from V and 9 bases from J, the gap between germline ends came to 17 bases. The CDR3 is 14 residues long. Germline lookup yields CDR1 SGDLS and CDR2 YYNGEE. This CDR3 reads CASSPRGDDLPQHF. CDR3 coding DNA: TGTGCCAGCAGCCCTCGCGGGGATGATCTGCCCCAGCATTTT.

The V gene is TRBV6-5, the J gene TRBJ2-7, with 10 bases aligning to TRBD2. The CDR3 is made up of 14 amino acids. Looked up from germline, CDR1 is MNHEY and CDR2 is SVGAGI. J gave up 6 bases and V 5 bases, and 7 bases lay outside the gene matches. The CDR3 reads CASSEREGLREQYV. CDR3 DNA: TGTGCCAGCAGTGAGCGGGAGGGCCTCCGCGAGCAGTACGTC.

CDR3 protein: CASSRSLLTDTQYF. In DNA, the CDR3 is TGTGCCAGCAGCCGAAGCTTGTTGACAGATACGCAGTATTTT. This chain uses TRBV5-6 with TRBJ2-3, with D uncertain. This CDR3 contains 14 residues. Germline V gene sequence: CDR1 SGHDT, CDR2 YYEEEE. The germline V and J ends were trimmed by 4 bases and 3 bases, with 12 bases remaining between them. Combining the CDR3 with reference TRBV5-6 and TRBJ2-3 gives the whole variable domain DAGVTQSPTHLIKTRGQQVTLRCSPKSGHDTVSWYQQALGQGPQFIFQYYEEEERQRGNFPDRFSGHQFPNYSSELNVNALLLGDSALYLCASSRSLLTDTQYFGPGTRLTVL.

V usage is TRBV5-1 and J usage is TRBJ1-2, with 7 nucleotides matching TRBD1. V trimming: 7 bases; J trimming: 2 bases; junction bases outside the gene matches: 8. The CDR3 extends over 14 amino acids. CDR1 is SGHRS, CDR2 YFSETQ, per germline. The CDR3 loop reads CASSEGQSNYGYTF. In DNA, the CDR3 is TGCGCCAGCTCCGAGGGACAGAGCAACTATGGCTACACCTTC.

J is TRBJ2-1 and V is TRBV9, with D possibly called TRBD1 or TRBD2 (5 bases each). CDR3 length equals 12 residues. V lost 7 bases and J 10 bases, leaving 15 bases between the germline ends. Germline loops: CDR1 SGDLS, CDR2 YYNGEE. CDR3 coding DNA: TGTGCCAGCCAAGCCGCCTGGGGGGAGCAGTTCTTC. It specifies CASQAAWGEQFF.

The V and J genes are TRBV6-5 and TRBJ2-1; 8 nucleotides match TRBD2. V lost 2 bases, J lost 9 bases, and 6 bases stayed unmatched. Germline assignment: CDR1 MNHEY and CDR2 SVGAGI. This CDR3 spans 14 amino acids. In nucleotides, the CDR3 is TGTGCCAGCAGTTACCGAGCGGGAGTGGGTGAGCAGTTCTTC. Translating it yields CASSYRAGVGEQFF.

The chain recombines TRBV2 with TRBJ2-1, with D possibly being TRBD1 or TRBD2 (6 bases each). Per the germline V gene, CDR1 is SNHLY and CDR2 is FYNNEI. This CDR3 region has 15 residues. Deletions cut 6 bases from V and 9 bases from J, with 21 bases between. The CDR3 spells CASRGGPARSTEQFF. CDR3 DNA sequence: TGTGCCAGCAGGGGGGGCCCTGCTAGGTCTACTGAGCAGTTCTTC. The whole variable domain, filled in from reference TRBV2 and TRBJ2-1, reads EPEVTQTPSHQVTQMGQEVILRCVPISNHLYFYWYRQILGQKVEFLVSFYNNEISEKSEIFDDQFSVERPDGSNFTLKIRSTKLEDSAMYFCASRGGPARSTEQFFGPGTRLTVL.